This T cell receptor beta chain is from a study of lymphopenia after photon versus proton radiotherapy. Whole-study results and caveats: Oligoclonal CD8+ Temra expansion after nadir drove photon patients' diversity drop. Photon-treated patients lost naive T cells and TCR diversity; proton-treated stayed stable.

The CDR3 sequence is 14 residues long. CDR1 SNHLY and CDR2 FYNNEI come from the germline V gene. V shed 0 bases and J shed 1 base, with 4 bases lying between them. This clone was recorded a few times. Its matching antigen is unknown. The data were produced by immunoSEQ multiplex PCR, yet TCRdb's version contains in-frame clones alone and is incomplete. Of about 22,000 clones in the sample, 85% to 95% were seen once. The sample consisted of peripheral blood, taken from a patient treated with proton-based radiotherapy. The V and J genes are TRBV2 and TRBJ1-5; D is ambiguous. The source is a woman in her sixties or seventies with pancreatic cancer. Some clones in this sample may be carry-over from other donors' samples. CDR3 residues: CASSEAGSNQPQHF. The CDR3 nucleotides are TGTGCCAGCAGTGAAGCCGGGAGCAATCAGCCCCAGCATTTT.